This TCR beta chain was sequenced during a study of siplizumab effects on memory and regulatory T cells. Concerning this clone itself: Antigen specificity is unknown.

CDR3 length equals 15 residues. Germline CDR1 SGDLS, CDR2 YYNGEE. V trimming: 3 bases; J trimming: 7 bases; junction bases outside the gene matches: 10. Study-wide results and limits: Contribution to the alloresponse seemed major for naive T cells, which also seemed more diverse than memory cells.

Assays were performed on 95,000 to 100,000 TCR templates per sample. The assay was immunoSEQ multiplex PCR, and TCRdb's table has in-frame clones only and misses some. Here the sample spans about 68,000 clones, roughly 93% being singletons. The chain joins TRBV9 to TRBJ2-1; 7 bases fit TRBD1. The clonotype was recovered from a human donor in good health. The sample was CD8+ T cells sorted from blood. Written as DNA, the CDR3 is TGTGCCAGCAGCGAGACAGGGAGTTTAGGAAATGAGCAGTTCTTC. This codes for CASSETGSLGNEQFF.